This entry describes one T cell receptor (beta chain). Its antigen is not known. The sample originates from a study of response to subunit inactivated influenza vaccine. General observations from the study: Few additional T cells are recruited per seasonal influenza vaccination, authors suggested.

MiXCR, applied by TCRdb to the RT-PCR reads, yields one record per CDR3 protein. The sample carries about 190,000 distinct CDR3 sequences, around 14% recorded once. The V gene end was trimmed by 5 bases and the J gene end by 6 bases; junction bases not matched to a gene: 15. Per the germline V gene, CDR1 is SGHTA and CDR2 is FQGTGA. The CDR3 sequence is 17 residues long. The TCR sequence derives from a man aged 45-60 years who received an inactivated influenza vaccine. The specimen was CD8+ T cells sorted from PBMCs, collected about 5 days after vaccination. This sequence joins TRBV7-3 and TRBJ2-1; 8 nucleotides match TRBD2. The CDR3 protein is CASSPWAGSGIGNEQFF. CDR3 nucleotides: TGTGCCAGCAGCCCGTGGGCGGGTAGCGGGATTGGCAATGAGCAGTTCTTC.